These 23 T cell receptor beta chains were sequenced from one sample in a study of blood T cell repertoires in COVID-19. Only in-frame clones appear in the TCRdb table, and some are missing; sequencing was by immunoSEQ multiplex PCR. Of under 150,000 clones listed, roughly four fifths were seen once; the top ten hold under 14%. The sequenced sample was peripheral blood. These receptors all come from a human donor in a cohort sampled during active COVID-19.

This clone has just one count. CDR3 in DNA: TGCGCCAGCAGACCTGCGGGAGGGGATACGCAGTATTTT. It translates to CASRPAGGDTQYF. The V and J genes are TRBV10-2 and TRBJ2-3, with 9 bases aligning to TRBD2. Unmatched junction bases numbered 4, after V lost 6 bases and J lost 6 bases. This CDR3 has 13 residues. CDR1 and CDR2 (germline): WSHSY, SAAADI.

The genes are TRBV7-9 and TRBJ2-7; D perhaps matches TRBD2 (6 bases). The V end was cut by 7 bases, the J end by 6 bases, with 16 bases between. The CDR3 runs to 13 residues. CDR1 SEHNR and CDR2 FQNEAQ come from the germline V gene (reference sequence). In DNA form, the CDR3 reads TGTGCCAGCACCCCCCAGGTGGAGGGCGAGCAGTACTTC. Protein sequence: CASTPQVEGEQYF.

The J gene is TRBJ1-3, the V gene TRBV6-4; D not certain. Germline CDR1 reads MRHNA; CDR2 reads SNTAGT. This CDR3 region has 15 residues. Trimming left V 0 bases short and J 4 bases short, with 10 bases between. DNA of the CDR3: TGTGCCAGCAGTGACTCTCACGGGATCGGAAACACCATATATTTT. Its protein product is CASSDSHGIGNTIYF.

This clone was recorded once. The V gene is TRBV5-1, the J gene TRBJ2-1, with a weak D call TRBD1 (5 bases). The CDR3 length is 14 residues. Germline V lookup: CDR1 SGHRS, CDR2 YFSETQ. The V and J ends lost 5 bases and 6 bases respectively, with 15 bases between them. CDR3 amino acids: CASRITDRPNEQFF. The CDR3 DNA is TGCGCCAGCAGAATAACAGACAGACCCAATGAGCAGTTCTTC.

This sequence joins TRBV19 and TRBJ1-2; D unclear. V lost 5 bases to trimming and J lost 4 bases, with 17 bases between them. There are 15 residues in the CDR3. Germline lookup yields CDR1 LNHDA and CDR2 SQIVND (reference sequence). In DNA form, the CDR3 reads TGTGCCAGTAGTCCGCGACTGGGAGGTGGCTATGGCTACACCTTC. This sequence encodes CASSPRLGGGYGYTF.

The genes are TRBV7-9 and TRBJ2-7; D gene unclear. Trimming took off 1 base at V and 3 bases at J, with 10 bases between the two ends. Germline V gene sequence: CDR1 SEHNR, CDR2 FQNEAQ (reference sequence). This CDR3 is built from 14 residues. This CDR3 reads CASSLGPGSYEQYF. The CDR3 nucleotides are TGTGCCAGCAGCTTAGGTCCTGGTAGCTACGAGCAGTACTTC.

J is TRBJ2-7 and V is TRBV5-5; 11 bases fit TRBD1. Germline values: CDR1 SGHKS, CDR2 YYEKEE (reference sequence). CDR3 length equals 14 residues. The V gene end was trimmed by 5 bases and the J gene end by 3 bases; junction bases not matched to a gene: 4. The CDR3 DNA is TGTGCCAGCAGTCCTGGGACAGGGGGCTACGAGCAGTACTTC. Its protein is CASSPGTGGYEQYF.

This clone was counted only a few times. At one of its ends the junction is not consistent with the germline gene, which may arise from a read error. The V gene is TRBV6-1, the J gene TRBJ1-2; TRBD1 agrees at 7 bases. This CDR3 contains 15 residues. Germline CDR1 is MNHNS and CDR2 is SASEGT. The CDR3, as DNA: TGTGCCAGCGGTGAACTAGTAACAGGGGACTATGGCTACACCTTC. Translation: CASGELVTGDYGYTF.

The chain is built from TRBV5-8 and TRBJ1-4; a weak D match, TRBD1 (5 bases). CDR1 is SGHTS, CDR2 YDEGEE, per germline. V lost 0 bases to trimming and J lost 7 bases, with 7 bases between them. This CDR3 comprises 13 residues. CDR3 in amino acids: CASSLDRIEKLFF. DNA for the CDR3: TGTGCCAGCAGCTTGGACAGGATTGAAAAACTGTTTTTT.

The V and J genes are TRBV30 and TRBJ2-5; tentatively, D is TRBD2 (7 bases). CDR3 length: 15 residues. Germline CDR1 GTSNPN, CDR2 SVGIG (reference sequence). V lost 1 base to trimming and J lost 5 bases, with 17 bases between them. CDR3 bases: TGTGCCTGGAGTGACAGCGGGACAAGAGCCGAGACCCAGTACTTC. Its translation is CAWSDSGTRAETQYF. Supplemented by reference TRBV30 and TRBJ2-5, the full variable domain reads SQTIHQWPATLVQPVGSPLSLECTVEGTSNPNLYWYRQAAGRGLQLLFYSVGIGQISSEVPQNLSASRPQDRQFILSSKKLLLSDSGFYLCAWSDSGTRAETQYFGPGTRLLVL.

As to this clone: Within the sample, other DNA sequences also encode this same CDR3. The chain employs TRBV5-1 and TRBJ2-7; D is unresolved. The CDR3 length is 13 residues. CDR1 and CDR2 from the germline V gene are SGHRS and YFSETQ. Trimming left V 2 bases short and J 0 bases short, with 6 bases between. CDR3 sequence reads: CASSLTSSYEQYF. The CDR3 nucleotides read TGCGCCAGCAGCTTAACCAGCTCCTACGAGCAGTACTTC.

The chain recombines TRBV6-2 or TRBV6-3 with TRBJ1-2, with D unclear. Per the germline V gene, CDR1 is MNHEY and CDR2 is SVGEGT. Between the trimmed V and J ends, which lost 2 bases and 7 bases, there was a span of 14 bases. The CDR3 covers 14 residues. The CDR3 region has the DNA TGTGCCAGCAGTTACGTGGCCCCGGGTCGTGGCTACACCTTC. As protein: CASSYVAPGRGYTF.

This clone was recorded once. This chain connects TRBV4-1 to TRBJ2-7; TRBD1 agrees at 8 bases. Germline CDR1 is MGHRA and CDR2 is YSYEKL. V lost 0 bases to trimming and J lost 4 bases; unmatched junction nucleotides: 8. This CDR3 is built from 16 residues. Written as DNA, the CDR3 is TGCGCCAGCAGCCAAGATATCAGGGGGCGCAGGTACGAGCAGTACTTC. Translation: CASSQDIRGRRYEQYF.

This clone was observed a few times. The genes are TRBV12-3 or TRBV12-4 and TRBJ2-6; D is ambiguous. V shed 8 bases and J shed 1 base, with 6 bases lying between them. The CDR3 runs 13 residues. CDR3 loop: CASRRSGANVLTF. For the CDR3, the DNA is TGTGCCAGCCGGCGGTCTGGGGCCAACGTCCTGACTTTC.

This chain connects TRBV21-1 to TRBJ1-1; the table gives TRBD1 as D, unverified against the DNA. TRBV21-1 is given as a pseudogene. This CDR3 spans 14 amino acids. The CDR3 reads CASSPRDRAFYAFF. CDR3 nucleotide sequence: TGTGCCAGCAGCCCCCGGGACAGGGCGTTCTACGCTTTCTTT.

The chain couples TRBV6-5 to TRBJ2-3; 9 nucleotides match TRBD2. The germline V gene encodes CDR1 MNHEY and CDR2 SVGAGI. V was pared by 11 bases and J by 0 bases, with 6 bases of the junction left unmatched. The CDR3 has 14 residues. This CDR3 is CALNGLASTDTQYF. The CDR3 DNA is TGTGCCCTTAATGGACTAGCGAGCACAGATACGCAGTATTTT.

A note on this clone: The same CDR3 is also encoded by other DNA sequences in this sample. The V gene is TRBV6-2 or TRBV6-3, the J gene TRBJ1-5; D call uncertain. Germline V gene sequence: CDR1 MNHEY, CDR2 SVGEGT. Trimming left V 3 bases short and J 4 bases short, with 10 bases between. CDR3 length: 14 residues. CDR3 sequence: CASSYLAGNQPQHF. DNA for the CDR3: TGTGCCAGCAGTTATTTGGCAGGTAATCAGCCCCAGCATTTT.

V usage is TRBV19 and J usage is TRBJ1-6; TRBD1 matches 7 bases. This CDR3 is built from 13 residues. After removal of 7 bases from V and 13 bases from J, the junction contained 10 bases not matched to a gene. CDR1 is LNHDA, CDR2 SQIVND, per germline (reference sequence). Here the CDR3 reads CASTQQGLGPLHF. CDR3 in DNA: TGTGCCAGTACCCAACAGGGGCTCGGGCCCCTCCACTTT.

A remark on this clone: Other DNA sequences in this sample translate to the same CDR3. This rearrangement joins TRBV2 to TRBJ2-5; 8 nucleotides align to TRBD1. This CDR3 region has 15 residues. V lost 5 bases, J lost 1 base, and 6 bases stayed unmatched. Germline V gene sequence: CDR1 SNHLY, CDR2 FYNNEI. CDR3 residues: CASSPDRGLQETQYF. The CDR3 bases are TGTGCCAGCAGTCCCGACAGGGGCCTCCAAGAGACCCAGTACTTC.

V is TRBV7-9 and J is TRBJ1-2; 7 bases are a match to TRBD1. The germline CDR1 and CDR2 sequences are SEHNR and FQNEAQ (reference sequence). The CDR3 is made up of 15 amino acids. Germline trimming cut 5 bases from V and 0 bases from J; bases unmatched to any gene: 6. This CDR3 reads CASSADRDTNYGYTF. CDR3 nucleotides: TGTGCCAGCAGCGCAGACAGGGACACTAACTATGGCTACACCTTC.

This clone was detected a few times. V and J are TRBV27 and TRBJ1-3; D remains ambiguous. V lost 2 bases to trimming and J lost 0 bases, with 5 bases between them. Per the germline V gene, CDR1 is MNHEY and CDR2 is SMNVEV (reference sequence). The CDR3 has 14 amino acids. CDR3 DNA: TGTGCCAGCAGTTTACAGTCCTCTGGAAACACCATATATTTT. Translated: CASSLQSSGNTIYF.

The rearrangement uses TRBV10-2 and TRBJ2-7, with 7 bases fitting TRBD1. Germline CDR1 WSHSY, CDR2 SAAADI. The J segment lost 2 bases and the V segment lost 0 bases, leaving 7 bases of the junction unmatched. This CDR3 is built from 16 residues. CDR3: CASSESERGLTYEQYF. The CDR3 region has the DNA TGCGCCAGCAGTGAGTCAGAGAGGGGGCTGACCTACGAGCAGTACTTC.

The rearrangement links TRBV7-8 to TRBJ1-2; D gene unclear. The CDR3 contains 13 residues. Germline CDR1 SGHVS, CDR2 FQNEAQ. The V end lost 7 bases, the J end lost 0 bases, and 9 bases lay between the germline ends. CDR3 nucleotides: TGTGCCAGCACTTTCAGGTCTAACTATGGCTACACCTTC. It codes for CASTFRSNYGYTF.